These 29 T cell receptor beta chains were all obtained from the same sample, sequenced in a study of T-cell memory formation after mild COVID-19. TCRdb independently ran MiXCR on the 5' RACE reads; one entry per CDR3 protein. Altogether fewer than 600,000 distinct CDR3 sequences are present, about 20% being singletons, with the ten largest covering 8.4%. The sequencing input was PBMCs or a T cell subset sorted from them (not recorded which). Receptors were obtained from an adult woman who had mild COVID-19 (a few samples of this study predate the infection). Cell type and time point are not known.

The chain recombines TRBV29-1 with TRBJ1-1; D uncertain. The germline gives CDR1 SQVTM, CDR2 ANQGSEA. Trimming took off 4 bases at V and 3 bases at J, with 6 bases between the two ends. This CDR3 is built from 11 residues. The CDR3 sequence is CSVVRYTEAFF. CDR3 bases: TGCAGCGTTGTCAGGTACACTGAAGCTTTCTTT.

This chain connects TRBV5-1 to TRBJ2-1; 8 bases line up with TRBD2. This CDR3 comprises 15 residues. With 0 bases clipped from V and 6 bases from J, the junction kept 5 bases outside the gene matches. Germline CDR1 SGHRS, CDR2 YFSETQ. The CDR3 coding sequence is TGCGCCAGCAGCTTGGTGGGGCTAGCGGGCAATGAGCAGTTCTTC. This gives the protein CASSLVGLAGNEQFF.

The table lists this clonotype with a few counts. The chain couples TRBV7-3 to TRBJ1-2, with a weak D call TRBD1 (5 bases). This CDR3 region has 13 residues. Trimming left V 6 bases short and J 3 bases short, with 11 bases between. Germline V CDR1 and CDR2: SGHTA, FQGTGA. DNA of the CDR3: TGTGCCAGCAGTTCGGGGGGTGACTATGGCTACACCTTC. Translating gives CASSSGGDYGYTF.

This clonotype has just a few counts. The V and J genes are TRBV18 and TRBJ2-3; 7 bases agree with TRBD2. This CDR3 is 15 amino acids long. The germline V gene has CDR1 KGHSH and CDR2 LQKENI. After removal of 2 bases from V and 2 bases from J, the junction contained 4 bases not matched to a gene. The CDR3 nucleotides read TGTGCCAGCTCACCATTTAGCGGGTTCACAGATACGCAGTATTTT. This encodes CASSPFSGFTDTQYF.

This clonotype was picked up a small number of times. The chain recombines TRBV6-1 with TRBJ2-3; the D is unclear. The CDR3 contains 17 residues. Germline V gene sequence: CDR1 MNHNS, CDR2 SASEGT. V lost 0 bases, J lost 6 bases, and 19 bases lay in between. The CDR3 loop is CASSEAPLTPYPDTQYF. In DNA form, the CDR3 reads TGTGCCAGCAGTGAAGCCCCGTTGACCCCATATCCGGATACGCAGTATTTT.

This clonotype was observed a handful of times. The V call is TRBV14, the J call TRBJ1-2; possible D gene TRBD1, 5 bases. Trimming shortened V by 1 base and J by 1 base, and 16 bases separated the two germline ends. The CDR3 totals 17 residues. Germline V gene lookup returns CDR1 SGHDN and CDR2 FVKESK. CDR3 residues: CASSQAPGPTFNYGYTF. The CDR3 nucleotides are TGTGCCAGCAGCCAAGCCCCGGGACCTACTTTTAACTATGGCTACACCTTC.

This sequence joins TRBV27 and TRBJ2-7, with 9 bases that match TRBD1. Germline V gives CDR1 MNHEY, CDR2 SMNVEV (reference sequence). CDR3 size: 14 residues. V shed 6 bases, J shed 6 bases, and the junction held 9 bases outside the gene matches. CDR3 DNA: TGTGCCAGCAGAAGACCGGGACAGGGAGGCGAGCAGTACTTC. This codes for CASRRPGQGGEQYF.

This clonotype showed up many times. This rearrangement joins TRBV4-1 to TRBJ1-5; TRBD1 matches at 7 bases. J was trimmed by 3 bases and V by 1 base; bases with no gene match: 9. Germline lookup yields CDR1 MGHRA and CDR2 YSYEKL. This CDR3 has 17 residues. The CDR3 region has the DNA TGCGCCAGCAGCCAAGCTCCTTACAGGGGAGTCAATCAGCCCCAGCATTTT. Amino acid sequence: CASSQAPYRGVNQPQHF.

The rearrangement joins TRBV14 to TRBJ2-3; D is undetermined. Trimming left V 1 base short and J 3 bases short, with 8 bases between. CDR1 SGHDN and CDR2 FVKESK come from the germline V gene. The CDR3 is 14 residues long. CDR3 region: CASSQVWGTDTQYF. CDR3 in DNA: TGTGCCAGCAGCCAAGTCTGGGGAACAGATACGCAGTATTTT.

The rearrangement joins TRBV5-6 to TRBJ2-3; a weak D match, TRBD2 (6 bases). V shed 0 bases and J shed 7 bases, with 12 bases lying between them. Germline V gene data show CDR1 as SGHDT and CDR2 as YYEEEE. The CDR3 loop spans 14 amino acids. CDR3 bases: TGTGCCAGCAGCTTGGGGGCAGGGAGGAATACGCAGTATTTT. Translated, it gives CASSLGAGRNTQYF.

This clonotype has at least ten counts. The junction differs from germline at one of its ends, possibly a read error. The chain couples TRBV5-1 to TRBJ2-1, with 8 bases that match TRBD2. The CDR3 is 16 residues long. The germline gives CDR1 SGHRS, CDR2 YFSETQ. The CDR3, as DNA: TGTGCCAGCAGCCTTACCAGCGGGAGCTCCTACAATGAGCAGTTCTTC. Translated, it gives CASSLTSGSSYNEQFF. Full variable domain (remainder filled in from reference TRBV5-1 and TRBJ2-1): KAGVTQTPRYLIKTRGQQVTLSCSPISGHRSVSWYQQTPGQGLQFLFEYFSETQRNKGNFPGRFSGRQFSNSRSEMNVSTLELGDSALYLCASSLTSGSSYNEQFFGPGTRLTVL.

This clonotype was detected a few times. DNA for the CDR3: TGTGCCAGCAGCTTAGGGTCGGGGGACAGACCCTACGAGCAGTACTTC. Protein sequence: CASSLGSGDRPYEQYF. This rearrangement joins TRBV7-9 to TRBJ2-7; weak D call: TRBD1 (7 bases). Germline lookup yields CDR1 SEHNR and CDR2 FQNEAQ (reference sequence). The CDR3 has 16 residues. V was cut by 1 base and J by 2 bases, with 15 bases left in between.

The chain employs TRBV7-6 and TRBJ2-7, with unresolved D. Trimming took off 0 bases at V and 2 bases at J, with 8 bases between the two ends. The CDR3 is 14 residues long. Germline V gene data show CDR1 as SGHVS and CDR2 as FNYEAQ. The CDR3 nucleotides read TGTGCCAGCAGCTTAGCCGACGGAGCCTACGAGCAGTACTTC. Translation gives CASSLADGAYEQYF.

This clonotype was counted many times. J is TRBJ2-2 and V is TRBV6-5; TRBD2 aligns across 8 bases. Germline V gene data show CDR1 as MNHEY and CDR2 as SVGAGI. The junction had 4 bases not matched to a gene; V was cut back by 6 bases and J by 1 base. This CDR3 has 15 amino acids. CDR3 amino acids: CASRPAGVNTGELFF. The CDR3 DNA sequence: TGTGCCAGCAGGCCAGCGGGGGTGAACACCGGGGAGCTGTTTTTT.

The CDR3 nucleotides are TGTGCCAGCAGCTTTGCGGAGGTGGTTTACAATGAGCAGTTCTTC. Protein: CASSFAEVVYNEQFF. The chain recombines TRBV7-2 with TRBJ2-1; a possible D gene is TRBD2 (5 bases). The CDR3 has 15 amino acids. Germline CDR1 and CDR2: SGHTA and FQGNSA. With 3 bases removed from V and 4 bases from J, the gap between germline ends came to 13 bases.

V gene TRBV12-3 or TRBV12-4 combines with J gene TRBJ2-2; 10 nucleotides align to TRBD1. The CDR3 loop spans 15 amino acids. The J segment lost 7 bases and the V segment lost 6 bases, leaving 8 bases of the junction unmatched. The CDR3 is CASSIRQGAVGELFF. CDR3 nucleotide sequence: TGTGCCAGCAGCATACGACAGGGGGCGGTCGGGGAGCTGTTTTTT.

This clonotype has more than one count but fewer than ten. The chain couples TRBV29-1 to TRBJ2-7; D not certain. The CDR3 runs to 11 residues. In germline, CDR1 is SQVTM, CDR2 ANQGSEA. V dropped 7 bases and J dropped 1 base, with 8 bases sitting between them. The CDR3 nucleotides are TGCAGCGCGGCTGTTTCCTACGAGCAGTACTTC. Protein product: CSAAVSYEQYF.

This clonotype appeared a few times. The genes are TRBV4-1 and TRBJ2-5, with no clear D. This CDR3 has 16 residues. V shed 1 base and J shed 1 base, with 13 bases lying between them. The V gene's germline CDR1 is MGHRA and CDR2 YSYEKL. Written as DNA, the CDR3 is TGCGCCAGCAGCCAAGGGGCGGCCTTGCTCCAAGAGACCCAGTACTTC. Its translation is CASSQGAALLQETQYF.

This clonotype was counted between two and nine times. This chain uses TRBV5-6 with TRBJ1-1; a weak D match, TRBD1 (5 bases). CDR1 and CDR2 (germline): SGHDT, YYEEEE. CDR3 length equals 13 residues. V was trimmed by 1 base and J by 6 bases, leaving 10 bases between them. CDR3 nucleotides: TGTGCCAGCAGCTTGAGACAGCCCCCTGAAGCTTTCTTT. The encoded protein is CASSLRQPPEAFF. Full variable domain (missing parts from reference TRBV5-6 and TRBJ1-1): DAGVTQSPTHLIKTRGQQVTLRCSPKSGHDTVSWYQQALGQGPQFIFQYYEEEERQRGNFPDRFSGHQFPNYSSELNVNALLLGDSALYLCASSLRQPPEAFFGQGTRLTVV.

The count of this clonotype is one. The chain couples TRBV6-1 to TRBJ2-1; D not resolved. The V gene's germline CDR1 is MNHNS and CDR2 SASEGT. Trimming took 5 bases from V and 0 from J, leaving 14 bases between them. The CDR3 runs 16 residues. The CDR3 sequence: CASSSSYLSSYNEQFF. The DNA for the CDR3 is TGTGCCAGCAGTAGCAGCTACCTAAGCTCCTACAATGAGCAGTTCTTC.

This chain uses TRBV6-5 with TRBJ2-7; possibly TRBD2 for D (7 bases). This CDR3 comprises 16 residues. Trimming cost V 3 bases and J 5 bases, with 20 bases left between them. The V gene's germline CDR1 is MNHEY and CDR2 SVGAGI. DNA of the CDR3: TGTGCCAGCAGTTATTGGGGGGGCGCGAGGGTGGACGAGCAGTACTTC. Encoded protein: CASSYWGGARVDEQYF.

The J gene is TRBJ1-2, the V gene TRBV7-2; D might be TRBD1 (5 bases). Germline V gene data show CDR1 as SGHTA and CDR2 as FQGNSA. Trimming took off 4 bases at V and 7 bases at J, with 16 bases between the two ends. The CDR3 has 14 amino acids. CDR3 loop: CASSSFQGAGGYTF. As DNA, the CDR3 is TGTGCCAGCAGCTCTTTCCAGGGTGCCGGTGGCTACACCTTC. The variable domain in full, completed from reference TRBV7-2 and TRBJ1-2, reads GAGVSQSPSNKVTEKGKDVELRCDPISGHTALYWYRQSLGQGLEFLIYFQGNSAPDKSGLPSDRFSAERTGGSVSTLTIQRTQQEDSAVYLCASSSFQGAGGYTFGSGTRLTVV.

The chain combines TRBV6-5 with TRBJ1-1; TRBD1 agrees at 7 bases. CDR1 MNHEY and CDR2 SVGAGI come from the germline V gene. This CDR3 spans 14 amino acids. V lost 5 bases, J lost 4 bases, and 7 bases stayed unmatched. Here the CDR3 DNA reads TGTGCCAGCAGTCGACAGGGTTCGAGCACTGAAGCTTTCTTT. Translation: CASSRQGSSTEAFF.

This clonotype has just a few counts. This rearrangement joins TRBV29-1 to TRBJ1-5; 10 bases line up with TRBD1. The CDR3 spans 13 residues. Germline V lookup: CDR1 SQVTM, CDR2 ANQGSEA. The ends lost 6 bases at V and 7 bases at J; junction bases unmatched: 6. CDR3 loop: CSVATGGGQPQHF. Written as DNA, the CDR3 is TGCAGCGTCGCGACAGGGGGCGGGCAGCCCCAGCATTTT.

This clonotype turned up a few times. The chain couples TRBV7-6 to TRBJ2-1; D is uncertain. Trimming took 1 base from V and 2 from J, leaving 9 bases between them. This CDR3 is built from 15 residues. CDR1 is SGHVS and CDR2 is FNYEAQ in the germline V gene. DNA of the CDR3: TGTGCCAGCAGCTTAGGGTCCTACACCTACAATGAGCAGTTCTTC. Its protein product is CASSLGSYTYNEQFF.

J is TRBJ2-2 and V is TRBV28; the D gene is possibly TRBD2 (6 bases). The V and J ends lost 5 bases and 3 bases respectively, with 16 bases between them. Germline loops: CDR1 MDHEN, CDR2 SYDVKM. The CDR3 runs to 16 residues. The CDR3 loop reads CASSPPSEGYTGELFF. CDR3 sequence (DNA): TGTGCCAGCAGTCCTCCCTCGGAGGGCTACACCGGGGAGCTGTTTTTT.

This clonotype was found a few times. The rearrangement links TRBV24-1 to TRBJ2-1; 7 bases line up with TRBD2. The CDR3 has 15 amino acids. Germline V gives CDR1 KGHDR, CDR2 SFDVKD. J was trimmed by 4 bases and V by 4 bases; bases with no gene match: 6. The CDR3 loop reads CATSEPGLSYNEQFF. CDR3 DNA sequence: TGTGCCACCAGTGAGCCGGGACTAAGTTACAATGAGCAGTTCTTC.

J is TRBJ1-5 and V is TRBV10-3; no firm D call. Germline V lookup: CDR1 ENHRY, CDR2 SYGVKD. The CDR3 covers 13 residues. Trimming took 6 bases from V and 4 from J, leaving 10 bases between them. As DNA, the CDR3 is TGTGCCATCAGAGGGTCGGTAAATCAGCCCCAGCATTTT. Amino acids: CAIRGSVNQPQHF.

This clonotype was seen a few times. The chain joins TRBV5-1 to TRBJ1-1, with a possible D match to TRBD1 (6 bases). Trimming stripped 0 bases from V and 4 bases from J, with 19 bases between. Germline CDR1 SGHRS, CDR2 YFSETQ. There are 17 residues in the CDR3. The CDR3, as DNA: TGCGCCAGCAGCTTGGCACGGGGGGCGCGGGGTCTCACTGAAGCTTTCTTT. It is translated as CASSLARGARGLTEAFF. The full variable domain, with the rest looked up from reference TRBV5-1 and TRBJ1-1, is KAGVTQTPRYLIKTRGQQVTLSCSPISGHRSVSWYQQTPGQGLQFLFEYFSETQRNKGNFPGRFSGRQFSNSRSEMNVSTLELGDSALYLCASSLARGARGLTEAFFGQGTRLTVV.